Below, 2 T cell receptor beta chains from the same sample are listed, as sequenced in a study of cytomegalovirus exposure and HLA in healthy donors. The PCR made use of 60 Vbeta and 13 Jbeta primers. The data were produced by immunoSEQ multiplex PCR, yet TCRdb's version contains in-frame clones alone and is incomplete. The sample lists 83,000 or so clones; over 60% were seen once. Sequenced sample: PBMCs. Receptors were obtained from a female donor in good health and CMV-seronegative.

The J gene is TRBJ1-1, the V gene TRBV4-1, with D uncertain. CDR1 and CDR2 from the germline V gene are MGHRA and YSYEKL. The V gene lost 4 bases and the J gene lost 5 bases, with 11 bases spanning the gap. This CDR3 is 13 amino acids long. The chain's CDR3 is CASSREGLTEAFF. The CDR3 DNA follows: TGCGCCAGCAGCCGGGAGGGATTGACTGAAGCTTTCTTT.

The rearrangement joins TRBV6-1 to TRBJ1-4, with D possibly being TRBD1 (5 bases). Germline CDR1 reads MNHNS; CDR2 reads SASEGT. The ends were cut back, 6 bases at V and 7 bases at J, with 15 bases in the middle. The CDR3 runs to 14 residues. The CDR3 region is CASSPTVGGEKLFF. The CDR3 DNA sequence: TGTGCCAGCAGCCCGACAGTAGGCGGTGAAAAACTGTTTTTT.